The present T cell receptor (beta chain) was sequenced within a study of early T cells in non-severe SARS-CoV-2 infection. Study-level information: The sequenced material was bulk RNA from unsorted whole blood, and its chains were unpaired. Study-wide results and limits: Using VDJdb, the matching emphasized anti-spike CD8 responses while missing private and CD4 specificities.

The sample holds many counts of this clonotype. What it binds is unknown. Germline V gene lookup returns CDR1 SGHAT and CDR2 FQNNGV. The CDR3 has 15 residues. V trimming: 5 bases; J trimming: 0 bases; junction bases outside the gene matches: 4. cDNA molecules, individually, were tagged with unique molecular identifiers. TCRdb called the 5' RACE reads again in MiXCR, with one record for every CDR3 protein. The table lists 60,000 to 75,000 distinct CDR3 sequences, more than 10% of them singletons. The chain recombines TRBV11-2 with TRBJ1-1; 9 bases agree with TRBD1. Input material: whole blood. The receptor was derived from an adult who was a healthcare worker with PCR-confirmed SARS-CoV-2 infection or an uninfected control (not recorded which). CDR3 in amino acids: CASSLWTGVNTEAFF. The CDR3 DNA reads TGTGCCAGCAGCCTTTGGACAGGGGTGAACACTGAAGCTTTCTTT.